The 8 T cell receptor beta chains below come from one sample, sequenced in a study of T cells after yellow fever vaccination (dated 2019 in TCRdb). Libraries were prepared through 5' RACE. The instrument was an Illumina HiSeq 2500. Using fastp trimming at Q25 and MiXCR clonotype assembly, TCRdb reanalyzed the public sequencing data and kept in-frame beta chains. Rows merge per CDR3 protein into single entries with the most common DNA and genes. For this sample the table gives over 100,000 distinct CDR3 sequences, of which 8.4% were detected only once. The top ten clonotypes cover less than 30% of the sample. The treatment or condition label corresponds to: live attenuated yellow fever vaccine strain. Material: CD8+ T cells sorted from PBMCs, obtained 45 days after the yellow fever booster vaccination. The source is a man aged 25 to 40 who received the YFV17D yellow fever vaccine.

This clonotype was found many times. This chain connects TRBV29-1 to TRBJ2-1; 8 nucleotides agree with TRBD2. This CDR3 spans 15 amino acids. The junction had 9 bases not matched to a gene; V was cut back by 5 bases and J by 3 bases. The germline V gene encodes CDR1 SQVTM and CDR2 ANQGSEA. CDR3 bases: TGCAGCGTTATCATAGCGGGGAGAGGCTACAATGAGCAGTTCTTC. Translation gives CSVIIAGRGYNEQFF.

This clonotype appeared a few times. V is TRBV15 and J is TRBJ2-3, with unresolved D. Germline-derived CDR1 and CDR2 are LNHNV and YYDKDF (reference sequence). V lost 4 bases, J lost 6 bases, and 8 bases lay in between. The CDR3 totals 12 residues. The CDR3 nucleotides read TGTGCCACCAGCACCGGCGCGGATACGCAGTATTTT. This sequence encodes CATSTGADTQYF.

This chain links TRBV6-2 or TRBV6-3 with TRBJ2-2, with 8 bases that match TRBD2. V was clipped by 6 bases and J by 7 bases; unmatched bases: 4. The CDR3 consists of 13 residues. The germline V gene has CDR1 MNHEY and CDR2 SVGEGT. Written as DNA, the CDR3 is TGTGCCAGCAGGGCGGGAGGTCTCGGGGAGCTGTTTTTT. Residues: CASRAGGLGELFF.

This clonotype was counted between two and nine times. The gene calls are TRBV20-1 and TRBJ2-7, with 11 nucleotides matching TRBD2. Germline CDR1 and CDR2: DFQATT and SNEGSKA (reference sequence). V was clipped by 1 base and J by 3 bases; unmatched bases: 5. CDR3 length: 15 amino acids. The CDR3 coding sequence is TGCAGTGCTAGAGTACTAGCGGGAGTCTTCTACGAGCAGTACTTC. This codes for CSARVLAGVFYEQYF.

This clonotype was picked up many times. The chain has TRBV6-5 and TRBJ2-5; TRBD2 matches 8 bases. The germline gives CDR1 MNHEY, CDR2 SVGAGI. There are 15 residues in the CDR3. The V segment lost 0 bases and the J segment 2 bases; nucleotides outside the gene matches: 2. DNA for the CDR3: TGTGCCAGCAGTTACTCGTTAGCGGGGCAAGAGACCCAGTACTTC. It yields the protein CASSYSLAGQETQYF.

The chain links TRBV18 to TRBJ2-7; 7 bases match TRBD2. Per germline, CDR1 KGHSH and CDR2 LQKENI. Trimming took 2 bases from V and 2 from J; bases not matched to a gene: 3. The CDR3 consists of 14 residues. CDR3 protein: CASSPSSGPYEQYF. CDR3 in DNA: TGTGCCAGCTCACCATCTAGCGGTCCCTACGAGCAGTACTTC.

The table lists this clonotype with a few counts. This chain joins TRBV14 and TRBJ2-7; D is perhaps TRBD2 (6 bases). Germline CDR1 reads SGHDN; CDR2 reads FVKESK. The CDR3 length is 12 residues. The V end lost 8 bases, the J end lost 0 bases, and 8 bases lay between the germline ends. CDR3 sequence (DNA): TGTGCCAGCGGGGAGGACTCCTACGAGCAGTACTTC. Translated, it gives CASGEDSYEQYF.

This clonotype occurred a few times. V gene TRBV19 combines with J gene TRBJ2-5; the D is unclear. The V gene's germline CDR1 is LNHDA and CDR2 SQIVND (reference sequence). Trimming took off 1 base at V and 5 bases at J, with 20 bases between the two ends. The CDR3 totals 17 residues. The DNA for the CDR3 is TGTGCCAGTAGTATAGCCCCCGGGCGGACCTTTGGGGAGACCCAGTACTTC. Amino acids: CASSIAPGRTFGETQYF.